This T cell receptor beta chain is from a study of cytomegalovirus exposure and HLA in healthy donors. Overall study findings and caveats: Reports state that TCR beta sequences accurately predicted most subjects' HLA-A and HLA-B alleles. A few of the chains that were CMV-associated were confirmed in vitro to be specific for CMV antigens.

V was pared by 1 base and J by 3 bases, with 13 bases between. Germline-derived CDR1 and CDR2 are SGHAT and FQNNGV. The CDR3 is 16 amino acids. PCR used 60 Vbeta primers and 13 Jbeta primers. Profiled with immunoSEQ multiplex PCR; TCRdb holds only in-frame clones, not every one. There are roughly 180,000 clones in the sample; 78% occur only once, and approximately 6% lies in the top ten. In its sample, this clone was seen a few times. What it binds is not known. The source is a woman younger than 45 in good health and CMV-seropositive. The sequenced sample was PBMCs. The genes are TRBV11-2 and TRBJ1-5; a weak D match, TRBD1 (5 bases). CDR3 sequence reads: CASSLGIGGNNQPQHF. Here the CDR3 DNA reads TGTGCCAGCAGCTTAGGGATCGGGGGAAACAATCAGCCCCAGCATTTT.